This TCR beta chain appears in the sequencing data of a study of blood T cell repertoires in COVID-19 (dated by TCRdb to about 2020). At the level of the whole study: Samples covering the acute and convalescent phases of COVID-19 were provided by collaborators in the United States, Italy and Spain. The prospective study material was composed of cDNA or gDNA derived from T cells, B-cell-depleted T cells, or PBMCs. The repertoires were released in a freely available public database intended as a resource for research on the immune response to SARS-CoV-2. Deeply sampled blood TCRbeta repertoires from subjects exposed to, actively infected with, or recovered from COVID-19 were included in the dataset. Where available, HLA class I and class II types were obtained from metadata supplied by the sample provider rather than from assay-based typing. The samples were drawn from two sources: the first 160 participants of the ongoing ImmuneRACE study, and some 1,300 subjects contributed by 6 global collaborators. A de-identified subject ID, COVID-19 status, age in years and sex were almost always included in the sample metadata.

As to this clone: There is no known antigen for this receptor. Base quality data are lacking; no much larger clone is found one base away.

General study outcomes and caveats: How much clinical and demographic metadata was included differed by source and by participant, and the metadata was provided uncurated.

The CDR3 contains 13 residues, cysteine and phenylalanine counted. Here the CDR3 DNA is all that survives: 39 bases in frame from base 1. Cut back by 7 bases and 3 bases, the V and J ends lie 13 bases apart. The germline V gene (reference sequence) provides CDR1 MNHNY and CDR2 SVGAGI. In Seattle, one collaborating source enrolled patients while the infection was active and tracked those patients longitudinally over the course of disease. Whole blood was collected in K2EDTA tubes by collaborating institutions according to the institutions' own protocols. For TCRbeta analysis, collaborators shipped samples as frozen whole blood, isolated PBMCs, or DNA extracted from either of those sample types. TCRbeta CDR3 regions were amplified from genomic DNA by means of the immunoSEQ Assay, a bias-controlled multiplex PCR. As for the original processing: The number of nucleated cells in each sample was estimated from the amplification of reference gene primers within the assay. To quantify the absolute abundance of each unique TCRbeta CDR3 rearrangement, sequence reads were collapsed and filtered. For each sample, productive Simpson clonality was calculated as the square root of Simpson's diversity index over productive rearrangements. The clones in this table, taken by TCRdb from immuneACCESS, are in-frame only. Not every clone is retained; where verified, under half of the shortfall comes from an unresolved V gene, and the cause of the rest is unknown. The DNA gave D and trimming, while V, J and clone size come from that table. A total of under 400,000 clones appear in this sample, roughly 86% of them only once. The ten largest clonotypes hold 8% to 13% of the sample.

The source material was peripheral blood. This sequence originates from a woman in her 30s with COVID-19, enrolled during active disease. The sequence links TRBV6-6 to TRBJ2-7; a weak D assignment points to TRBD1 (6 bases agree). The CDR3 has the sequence CASKSGADYEQYF. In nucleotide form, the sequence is TGTGCCAGCAAATCAGGGGCAGACTACGAGCAGTACTTC.